The 8 T cell receptor beta chains presented below share a single source sample, sequenced in a study of early T cells in non-severe SARS-CoV-2 infection. MiXCR, run by TCRdb on the 5' RACE reads, gives a single entry per CDR3 protein. The repertoire consists of 70,000 to 85,000 distinct CDR3 sequences, with 10% to 15% occurring once and the leading ten covering 3.5% to 5%. The sample taken for sequencing was whole blood. The receptors come from an adult who was a healthcare worker with PCR-confirmed SARS-CoV-2 infection or an uninfected control (not recorded which).

This clonotype was found many times. V and J are TRBV20-1 and TRBJ2-3; D may be TRBD2 (5 bases). CDR1 and CDR2 (germline): DFQATT, SNEGSKA (reference sequence). CDR3 length: 16 residues. V dropped 5 bases and J dropped 4 bases, with 22 bases sitting between them. CDR3 sequence (DNA): TGCAGTGCTCGGACTGAGGAAGGGCCGGGCGCAGATACGCAGTATTTT. Translated: CSARTEEGPGADTQYF.

The V call is TRBV12-3 or TRBV12-4, the J call TRBJ2-3; tentatively, D is TRBD2 (6 bases). Trimming stripped 6 bases from V and 5 bases from J, with 12 bases between. CDR3 length: 13 residues. The CDR3 spells CASSSTRGDTQYF. CDR3 DNA: TGTGCCAGCAGCTCGACGCGGGGAGATACGCAGTATTTT.

This chain links TRBV19 with TRBJ2-1, with 7 positions matching TRBD1. Losses at the gene ends were 6 bases for V and 6 bases for J; bases not matched to a gene: 5. CDR1 and CDR2 from the germline V gene are LNHDA and SQIVND (reference sequence). The CDR3 has 13 amino acids. This CDR3 reads CASSLQGSNEQFF. Written as DNA, the CDR3 is TGTGCCAGTAGCCTACAGGGGAGCAATGAGCAGTTCTTC. Using reference TRBV19 and TRBJ2-1 for the parts outside the CDR3, the full variable domain is DGGITQSPKYLFRKEGQNVTLSCEQNLNHDAMYWYRQDPGQGLRLIYYSQIVNDFQKGDIAEGYSVSREKKESFPLTVTSAQKNPTAFYLCASSLQGSNEQFFGPGTRLTVL.

CDR3 residues: CASSYVSAGLHGYTF. The CDR3 DNA reads TGTGCCAGCAGTTACGTGTCAGCGGGGCTCCATGGCTACACCTTC. The J gene is TRBJ1-2, the V gene TRBV6-5, with D perhaps TRBD1 (5 bases). V was shortened by 2 bases and J by 6 bases, with 16 bases between the two germline ends. This CDR3 contains 15 residues. CDR1 and CDR2 from the germline V gene are MNHEY and SVGAGI.

This clonotype has just a few counts. The chain carries TRBV20-1 and TRBJ2-1, with 7 bases that match TRBD2. Germline CDR1 reads DFQATT; CDR2 reads SNEGSKA (reference sequence). The length of the CDR3 is 16 residues. Trimming took 2 bases from V and 2 from J; bases not matched to a gene: 9. CDR3 amino acids: CSARRAASGTYNEQFF. The CDR3, as DNA: TGCAGTGCTAGAAGGGCGGCTAGCGGTACCTACAATGAGCAGTTCTTC.

This clonotype has ten or more counts. The V and J genes are TRBV28 and TRBJ2-1; the D gene is possibly TRBD1 (6 bases). CDR1 and CDR2 (germline): MDHEN, SYDVKM. The V end was cut by 2 bases, the J end by 8 bases, with 10 bases between. The CDR3 runs 13 residues. CDR3 bases: TGTGCCAGCAGTTTAAGACAGGCCTATGAGCAGTTCTTC. Amino acid sequence: CASSLRQAYEQFF.

This clonotype occurred many times. The V call is TRBV29-1, the J call TRBJ1-6, with 9 positions matching TRBD1. There are 12 residues in the CDR3. Trimming cost V 7 bases and J 8 bases; bases outside gene matches: 3. From germline, CDR1 is SQVTM and CDR2 ANQGSEA. CDR3 sequence reads: CSAGDRDSPLHF. CDR3 DNA: TGCAGCGCCGGGGACAGGGATTCACCCCTCCACTTT.

This clonotype was seen repeatedly, ten times or more. This chain links TRBV7-8 with TRBJ2-1; 11 bases are shared with TRBD2. The CDR3 spans 14 residues. Germline CDR1 SGHVS, CDR2 FQNEAQ. Trimming removed 2 bases from V and 8 bases from J; junction bases left unmatched: 2. For the CDR3, the DNA is TGTGCCAGCAGCTTATTAGCGGGAGGGGATGAGCAGTTCTTC. Its protein is CASSLLAGGDEQFF.